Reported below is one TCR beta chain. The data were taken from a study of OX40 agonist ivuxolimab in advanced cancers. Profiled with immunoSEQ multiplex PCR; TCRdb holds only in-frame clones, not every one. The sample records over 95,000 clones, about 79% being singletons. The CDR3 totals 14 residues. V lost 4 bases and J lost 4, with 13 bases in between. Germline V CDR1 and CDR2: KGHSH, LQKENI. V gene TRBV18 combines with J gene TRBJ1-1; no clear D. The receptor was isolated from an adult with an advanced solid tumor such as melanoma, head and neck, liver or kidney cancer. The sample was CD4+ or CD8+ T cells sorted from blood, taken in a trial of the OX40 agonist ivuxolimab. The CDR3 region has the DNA TGTGCCAGCTCACACGACAAGGATATCACTGAAGCTTTCTTT. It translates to CASSHDKDITEAFF. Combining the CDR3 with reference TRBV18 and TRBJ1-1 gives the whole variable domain NAGVMQNPRHLVRRRGQEARLRCSPMKGHSHVYWYRQLPEEGLKFMVYLQKENIIDESGMPKERFSAEFPKEGPSILRIQQVVRGDSAAYFCASSHDKDITEAFFGQGTRLTVV.